One sample yielded the 18 T cell receptor beta chains listed below, sequenced in a study of OX40 agonist ivuxolimab in advanced cancers. Some clones are missing from TCRdb's copy, which holds only in-frame ones; the method was immunoSEQ multiplex PCR. This table holds tens of thousands of clones, roughly four fifths found once. The starting material was CD4+ or CD8+ T cells sorted from blood, obtained in a trial of the OX40 agonist ivuxolimab. The receptors were gathered from an adult with an advanced solid tumor such as melanoma, head and neck, liver or kidney cancer.

Concerning this clone itself: Different DNA sequences within this sample yield the same CDR3. J is TRBJ1-2 and V is TRBV30; 10 bases agree with TRBD1. CDR3 size: 12 residues. Germline V gene data show CDR1 as GTSNPN and CDR2 as SVGIG (reference sequence). V gave up 5 bases and J gave up 8 bases; unmatched junction bases: 5. The chain's CDR3 is CAWRDRGPGYTF. CDR3 DNA: TGTGCCTGGCGAGACAGGGGGCCAGGCTACACCTTC.

J is TRBJ2-1 and V is TRBV5-1; no reliable D call. The germline gives CDR1 SGHRS, CDR2 YFSETQ. The CDR3 runs to 14 residues. V lost 4 bases, J lost 5 bases, and 13 bases lay in between. In DNA form, the CDR3 reads TGCGCCAGCAGCCCAGATTCACTAAACAATGAGCAGTTCTTC. Protein sequence: CASSPDSLNNEQFF.

The genes are TRBV19 and TRBJ2-5; D remains unclear. There are 12 residues in the CDR3. V was clipped by 8 bases and J by 1 base, with 8 bases between them. Germline loops: CDR1 LNHDA, CDR2 SQIVND (reference sequence). The CDR3 loop reads CASGEFQETQYF. CDR3 DNA: TGTGCCAGTGGGGAATTCCAAGAGACCCAGTACTTC.

The chain is built from TRBV5-1 and TRBJ2-7; 7 bases line up with TRBD1. The germline gives CDR1 SGHRS, CDR2 YFSETQ. The V and J ends lost 3 bases and 6 bases, in that order; junction bases with no gene match: 6. The CDR3 runs to 13 residues. The DNA for the CDR3 is TGCGCCAGCAGCTATGACAGGGCCCGCGAGCAGTACTTC. Protein sequence: CASSYDRAREQYF.

This clone was seen more than once but under ten times. V usage is TRBV4-1 and J usage is TRBJ1-3; D is perhaps TRBD1 (5 bases). This CDR3 contains 15 residues. Trimming left V 3 bases short and J 0 bases short, with 9 bases between. Germline V gives CDR1 MGHRA, CDR2 YSYEKL. The chain's CDR3 is CASSQGGNSGNTIYF. The CDR3 region has the DNA TGCGCCAGCAGCCAGGGGGGAAACTCTGGAAACACCATATATTTT.

The V call is TRBV7-2, the J call TRBJ1-2, with a weak D call TRBD1 (5 bases). The germline CDR1 and CDR2 sequences are SGHTA and FQGNSA. The CDR3 is 13 amino acids. Trimming pared 8 bases from V and 4 bases from J, leaving 14 bases between. CDR3 bases: TGTGCCAGCCGGGGGGGGATGGGCTATGGCTACACCTTC. Its protein is CASRGGMGYGYTF.

The rearrangement uses TRBV5-1 and TRBJ1-5; 7 bases agree with TRBD1. The CDR3 runs to 15 residues. CDR1 SGHRS and CDR2 YFSETQ come from the germline V gene. V lost 1 base and J lost 4; bases outside the gene matches: 5. The DNA of the CDR3 is TGCGCCAGCAGCTTGTTAGGGGGCCGGAATCAGCCCCAGCATTTT. This sequence encodes CASSLLGGRNQPQHF.

Here the CDR3 DNA reads TGCGCCAGCAGTGAGGGAGCAGGGGAGACTGAAGCTTTCTTT. Its translation is CASSEGAGETEAFF. The V call is TRBV10-2, the J call TRBJ1-1; tentative D call: TRBD1 (6 bases). CDR1 and CDR2 from the germline V gene are WSHSY and SAAADI. This CDR3 contains 14 residues. V lost 2 bases and J 5 bases, leaving 12 bases between the germline ends.

A few counts support this clone. The V and J genes are TRBV4-2 and TRBJ2-2, with D unresolved. Trimming stripped 4 bases from V and 5 bases from J, with 8 bases between. The CDR3 contains 13 residues. Germline V gives CDR1 LGHNA, CDR2 YNFKEQ. This chain's CDR3 is CASSPGVTGELFF. CDR3 sequence (DNA): TGTGCCAGCAGCCCAGGAGTAACCGGGGAGCTGTTTTTT.

V gene TRBV6-5 combines with J gene TRBJ2-3, with unresolved D. Germline CDR1 and CDR2: MNHEY and SVGAGI. The CDR3 consists of 13 residues. Between the trimmed V and J ends, which lost 0 bases and 13 bases, there was a span of 14 bases. The CDR3 protein is CASSYSRHQREYF. The CDR3 DNA sequence: TGTGCCAGCAGTTACTCGAGACATCAACGGGAGTATTTT.

V gene TRBV9 combines with J gene TRBJ1-6; no reliable D call. CDR1 SGDLS and CDR2 YYNGEE come from the germline V gene. The CDR3 has 15 residues. Trimming cost V 6 bases and J 1 base, with 11 bases left between them. The CDR3 nucleotides read TGTGCCAGCACCCTCGATGGATCCTATAATTCACCCCTCCACTTT. Residues: CASTLDGSYNSPLHF.

This chain links TRBV6-1 with TRBJ1-2; unclear D gene. V was trimmed by 1 base and J by 0 bases, leaving 15 bases between them. The CDR3 totals 17 residues. Germline loops: CDR1 MNHNS, CDR2 SASEGT. CDR3 loop: CASSEGVGLISNYGYTF. The CDR3 nucleotides are TGTGCCAGCAGTGAAGGCGTCGGATTAATTTCTAACTATGGCTACACCTTC.

The chain joins TRBV9 to TRBJ2-5; D possibly corresponds to TRBD2 (6 bases). This CDR3 comprises 16 residues. CDR1 and CDR2 from the germline V gene are SGDLS and YYNGEE. Between the trimmed V and J ends, which lost 4 bases and 1 base, there was a span of 17 bases. The CDR3 bases are TGTGCCAGCAGCCAGTCAGGCGGGAACTCCCAAGAGACCCAGTACTTC. Translating gives CASSQSGGNSQETQYF.

The V call is TRBV4-2, the J call TRBJ1-2; no reliable D call. V shed 0 bases and J shed 5 bases, with 7 bases lying between them. In germline, CDR1 is LGHNA, CDR2 YNFKEQ. CDR3 size: 13 residues. CDR3 sequence: CASSQDSTYGYTF. In nucleotides, the CDR3 is TGTGCCAGCAGCCAAGACTCAACTTATGGCTACACCTTC.

Concerning this clone: An end of the junction does not agree with germline; a read error may underlie this. The chain has TRBV5-1 and TRBJ2-6; 8 bases map to TRBD1. Germline CDR1 reads SGHRS; CDR2 reads YFSETQ. CDR3 length: 16 amino acids. CDR3 sequence reads: CASGGTGHSGANVLTF. CDR3 DNA: TGCGCCAGCGGCGGGACAGGACACTCTGGGGCCAACGTCCTGACTTTT.

The chain recombines TRBV6-5 with TRBJ2-6; D gene unclear. Trimming took off 5 bases at V and 4 bases at J, with 9 bases between the two ends. The CDR3 sequence is 14 residues long. The germline gives CDR1 MNHEY, CDR2 SVGAGI. The CDR3 is CASSEVSGANVLTF. The CDR3 DNA sequence: TGTGCCAGCAGTGAAGTATCCGGGGCCAACGTCCTGACTTTC.

J is TRBJ2-5 and V is TRBV4-1; D call uncertain. Trimming cost V 2 bases and J 3 bases, with 7 bases left between them. The CDR3 consists of 13 residues. Germline loops: CDR1 MGHRA, CDR2 YSYEKL. CDR3 residues: CASSQLQKETQYF. The CDR3 coding sequence is TGCGCCAGCAGCCAACTCCAGAAAGAGACCCAGTACTTC.

This clone has only one observation. The V gene is TRBV5-1, the J gene TRBJ2-7; TRBD1 is a possible D gene (5 bases). Trimming took off 5 bases at V and 3 bases at J, with 9 bases between the two ends. The CDR3 extends over 12 amino acids. Germline CDR1 is SGHRS and CDR2 is YFSETQ. As DNA, the CDR3 is TGCGCCAGCAGACAGGACCGCTACGAGCAGTACTTC. Translating gives CASRQDRYEQYF.